A selection of T cell receptor beta chains follows, all from one sample in a study of blood T cell repertoires in COVID-19. TCRdb keeps only in-frame clones here, not all; method: immunoSEQ multiplex PCR. This sample yields around 57,000 clones, of which 75% to 90% are seen a single time; 8.3% belongs to the top ten. Material for sequencing was peripheral blood. These receptors originate from a human donor with active COVID-19. The donor label of this sample is uncertain. CDR3s include the opening cysteine and the closing phenylalanine or tryptophan. A D gene is named only where the DNA matches it firmly. Some rows have no size entry. The others give once, few or many, or a class for an expanded clone.

cdr3_nt: TGCGCCAGCAGCGATCGACAGGTTCGGACCACAGATACGCAGTATTTT
cdr3_aa: CASSDRQVRTTDTQYF
d_call: .
cdr3_length: 16
v_call: TRBV4-1
clone_size: .
j_call: TRBJ2-3

cdr3_nt: TGCGCCAGCAGCTTAAACGGACAGGGCGGGAATTCACCCCTCCACTTT
cdr3_aa: CASSLNGQGGNSPLHF
d_call: TRBD1
cdr3_length: 16
v_call: TRBV5-1
clone_size: .
j_call: TRBJ1-6

cdr3_nt: TGTGCCAGCACCCCTCAGGATACGCAGTATTTT
cdr3_aa: CASTPQDTQYF
d_call: .
cdr3_length: 11
v_call: TRBV2
clone_size: .
j_call: TRBJ2-3

cdr3_nt: TGCGCCAGCAGCTTGGGTACGGGACAGCCCAATCAGCCCCAGCATTTT
cdr3_aa: CASSLGTGQPNQPQHF
d_call: TRBD1
cdr3_length: 16
v_call: TRBV5-1
clone_size: .
j_call: TRBJ1-5

cdr3_nt: TGTGCCTGGAGTGTGGGCAGGGGGAATCAGCCCCAGCATTTT
cdr3_aa: CAWSVGRGNQPQHF
d_call: TRBD1
cdr3_length: 14
v_call: TRBV30
clone_size: .
j_call: TRBJ1-5

cdr3_nt: TGTGCCAGCAGCTTAAGCTATGAGCAGTTCTTC
cdr3_aa: CASSLSYEQFF
d_call: .
cdr3_length: 11
v_call: TRBV7-2
clone_size: .
j_call: TRBJ2-1

cdr3_nt: TGTGCCAGCAGCTCCTGGACAGGGTCAAGTGACGAGCAGTACTTC
cdr3_aa: CASSSWTGSSDEQYF
d_call: TRBD1
cdr3_length: 15
v_call: TRBV5-8
clone_size: .
j_call: TRBJ2-7

cdr3_nt: TGTGCCAGCAGTTACTCAGTGCAGGGAACCCCCTACGAGCAGTACTTC
cdr3_aa: CASSYSVQGTPYEQYF
d_call: .
cdr3_length: 16
v_call: TRBV6-2/TRBV6-3
clone_size: once
j_call: TRBJ2-7

cdr3_nt: TGTGCCAGCAGTGAAGCAGGGGGCCATCAGCCCCAGCATTTT
cdr3_aa: CASSEAGGHQPQHF
d_call: TRBD1
cdr3_length: 14
v_call: TRBV25-1
clone_size: .
j_call: TRBJ1-5

cdr3_nt: TGCAGTGCGAGCCAGGGGTCCGAGCAGTACTTC
cdr3_aa: CSASQGSEQYF
d_call: .
cdr3_length: 11
v_call: TRBV20-1
clone_size: .
j_call: TRBJ2-7

cdr3_nt: TGTGCCACCAGCAGAACGACACCACAAGAGACCCAGTACTTC
cdr3_aa: CATSRTTPQETQYF
d_call: .
cdr3_length: 14
v_call: TRBV15
clone_size: .
j_call: TRBJ2-5

cdr3_nt: TGTGCCAGCTCACCTCCGGGACAGGGGGCCGGGGAGCTGTTTTTT
cdr3_aa: CASSPPGQGAGELFF
d_call: TRBD1
cdr3_length: 15
v_call: TRBV18
clone_size: .
j_call: TRBJ2-2

cdr3_nt: TGCGCCAGCAGCCCGCCCGGACTAGCGGAATCCTACGAGCAGTACTTC
cdr3_aa: CASSPPGLAESYEQYF
d_call: TRBD2
cdr3_length: 16
v_call: TRBV4-1
clone_size: .
j_call: TRBJ2-7

cdr3_nt: TGTGCCAGCAGTGATGTAGGGACTGTTAATGAGCAGTTCTTC
cdr3_aa: CASSDVGTVNEQFF
d_call: .
cdr3_length: 14
v_call: TRBV6-1
clone_size: .
j_call: TRBJ2-1

cdr3_nt: TGTGCCAGCACCACAGGGTGGGGTGGCTACACCTTC
cdr3_aa: CASTTGWGGYTF
d_call: .
cdr3_length: 12
v_call: TRBV7-9
clone_size: .
j_call: TRBJ1-2

cdr3_nt: TGCGCCAGCAGCCTTGACGGAGGGGTTGGAAACACCATATATTTT
cdr3_aa: CASSLDGGVGNTIYF
d_call: .
cdr3_length: 15
v_call: TRBV5-1
clone_size: .
j_call: TRBJ1-3

cdr3_nt: TGTGCCAGCAGTGACAGGAGCAATCAGCCCCAGCATTTT
cdr3_aa: CASSDRSNQPQHF
d_call: .
cdr3_length: 13
v_call: TRBV6-1
clone_size: .
j_call: TRBJ1-5

cdr3_nt: TGTGCCAGCACCAAGGAGGCCACTGAAGCTTTCTTT
cdr3_aa: CASTKEATEAFF
d_call: .
cdr3_length: 12
v_call: TRBV28
clone_size: .
j_call: TRBJ1-1

cdr3_nt: TGTGCCAGCAGCCCGCGGGACAGATGGTATAATTCACCCCTCCACTTT
cdr3_aa: CASSPRDRWYNSPLHF
d_call: TRBD1
cdr3_length: 16
v_call: TRBV11-2
clone_size: .
j_call: TRBJ1-6

cdr3_nt: TGTGCCAGCAGTTCTAACCAAAAGCAGTACTTC
cdr3_aa: CASSSNQKQYF
d_call: .
cdr3_length: 11
v_call: TRBV12-3/TRBV12-4
clone_size: .
j_call: TRBJ2-7

cdr3_nt: TGCGCCAGCAGCTTCGACGGACTACCGGGACTAGGAAACTACGAGCAGTACTTC
cdr3_aa: CASSFDGLPGLGNYEQYF
d_call: TRBD2
cdr3_length: 18
v_call: TRBV5-1
clone_size: .
j_call: TRBJ2-7

cdr3_nt: TGTGCCAGCAGTCTAGCGGCTAGGAGCTCCTACGAGCAGTACTTC
cdr3_aa: CASSLAARSSYEQYF
d_call: TRBD2
cdr3_length: 15
v_call: TRBV27
clone_size: once
j_call: TRBJ2-7

cdr3_nt: TGTGCCAGCAGTTACTCTGTAATGAACACTGAAGCTTTCTTT
cdr3_aa: CASSYSVMNTEAFF
d_call: .
cdr3_length: 14
v_call: TRBV6-5
clone_size: .
j_call: TRBJ1-1

cdr3_nt: TGTGCCAGCAGTTCCGGGAAAGAGCTAGCGGGAGTATATGAGCAGTACTTC
cdr3_aa: CASSSGKELAGVYEQYF
d_call: TRBD2
cdr3_length: 17
v_call: TRBV28
clone_size: .
j_call: TRBJ2-7

cdr3_nt: TGTGCCAGCAGTTTATATTTGAGACACCCTCTCTTT
cdr3_aa: CASSLYLRHPLF
d_call: .
cdr3_length: 12
v_call: TRBV28
clone_size: .
j_call: TRBJ1-1

cdr3_nt: TGCGCCAGCAGCGCGGCACTAGCGGGAGCGGTAATGACCGGGGAGCTGTTTTTT
cdr3_aa: CASSAALAGAVMTGELFF
d_call: TRBD2
cdr3_length: 18
v_call: TRBV4-1
clone_size: .
j_call: TRBJ2-2

cdr3_nt: TGCGCCAGCAGCCAAGGGGAGGGACACCTAGGGAATGAGCAGTTCTTC
cdr3_aa: CASSQGEGHLGNEQFF
d_call: .
cdr3_length: 16
v_call: TRBV4-1
clone_size: .
j_call: TRBJ2-1

cdr3_nt: TGTGCCAGCAGCCAACTAAGGGGATTAGGTCAGTACTTC
cdr3_aa: CASSQLRGLGQYF
d_call: .
cdr3_length: 13
v_call: TRBV3-1/TRBV3-2
clone_size: .
j_call: TRBJ2-7

cdr3_nt: TGTGCCAGCAGATTAGCGGGGCCCTACGAGCAGTACTTC
cdr3_aa: CASRLAGPYEQYF
d_call: TRBD2
cdr3_length: 13
v_call: TRBV12-3/TRBV12-4
clone_size: .
j_call: TRBJ2-7

cdr3_nt: TGTGCCAGCAGCGACCTGACAGGGACCCAAGAGACCCAGTACTTC
cdr3_aa: CASSDLTGTQETQYF
d_call: TRBD1
cdr3_length: 15
v_call: TRBV7-2
clone_size: .
j_call: TRBJ2-5

cdr3_nt: TGTGCCAGCAGCTTAGGGACAGGTTACGAGCAGTACTTC
cdr3_aa: CASSLGTGYEQYF
d_call: TRBD1
cdr3_length: 13
v_call: TRBV7-8
clone_size: .
j_call: TRBJ2-7

cdr3_nt: TGTGCCTGGAGTGTACGGCGGGCGGATGAGCAGTTCTTC
cdr3_aa: CAWSVRRADEQFF
d_call: .
cdr3_length: 13
v_call: TRBV30
clone_size: once
j_call: TRBJ2-1

cdr3_nt: TGTGCCAGCAGCCAAGGACAGATAAATTCACCCCTCCACTTT
cdr3_aa: CASSQGQINSPLHF
d_call: .
cdr3_length: 14
v_call: TRBV3-1/TRBV3-2
clone_size: few
j_call: TRBJ1-6

cdr3_nt: TGTGCCAGCAGTGACGCCCATTCGACAGGGGGTGGTAGGGCTTATAGCAATCAGCCCCAGCATTTT
cdr3_aa: CASSDAHSTGGGRAYSNQPQHF
d_call: TRBD1
cdr3_length: 22
v_call: TRBV6-4
clone_size: .
j_call: TRBJ1-5

cdr3_nt: TGTGCCATCAGTGAGAAATTACAGGGGGGCAATCAGCCCCAGCATTTT
cdr3_aa: CAISEKLQGGNQPQHF
d_call: TRBD1
cdr3_length: 16
v_call: TRBV10-3
clone_size: .
j_call: TRBJ1-5

cdr3_nt: TGTGCCAGCAGCTTAGGGTGGCAGGGGGACGAGCTGTTTTTT
cdr3_aa: CASSLGWQGDELFF
d_call: TRBD1
cdr3_length: 14
v_call: TRBV11-2
clone_size: .
j_call: TRBJ2-2

cdr3_nt: TGTGCCAGCAGTTTTGGGCTGAATGAGCAGTTCTTC
cdr3_aa: CASSFGLNEQFF
d_call: .
cdr3_length: 12
v_call: TRBV28
clone_size: .
j_call: TRBJ2-1

cdr3_nt: TGTGCCTGGGTCTCCGGGGGGCTGGGTGAGCAGTTCTTC
cdr3_aa: CAWVSGGLGEQFF
d_call: .
cdr3_length: 13
v_call: TRBV30
clone_size: .
j_call: TRBJ2-1

cdr3_nt: TGTGCCTTTAGTAGAGTATACAATGAGCAGTTCTTC
cdr3_aa: CAFSRVYNEQFF
d_call: .
cdr3_length: 12
v_call: TRBV30
clone_size: once
j_call: TRBJ2-1

cdr3_nt: TGTGCCAGCAGCTTAACCGGGACAGGGAGGAATGAGCAGTTCTTC
cdr3_aa: CASSLTGTGRNEQFF
d_call: TRBD1
cdr3_length: 15
v_call: TRBV7-2
clone_size: few
j_call: TRBJ2-1

cdr3_nt: TGTGCCAGCAGCCCTGGGCTAGCGGGAGGGTCCCCCACAGATACGCAGTATTTT
cdr3_aa: CASSPGLAGGSPTDTQYF
d_call: TRBD2
cdr3_length: 18
v_call: TRBV7-2
clone_size: .
j_call: TRBJ2-3

cdr3_nt: TGTGCCAGCAGCCAAAATCTCGGGACTAGCAAACCAAAAGATGAGTACTTC
cdr3_aa: CASSQNLGTSKPKDEYF
d_call: TRBD2
cdr3_length: 17
v_call: TRBV3-1/TRBV3-2
clone_size: once
j_call: TRBJ2-4